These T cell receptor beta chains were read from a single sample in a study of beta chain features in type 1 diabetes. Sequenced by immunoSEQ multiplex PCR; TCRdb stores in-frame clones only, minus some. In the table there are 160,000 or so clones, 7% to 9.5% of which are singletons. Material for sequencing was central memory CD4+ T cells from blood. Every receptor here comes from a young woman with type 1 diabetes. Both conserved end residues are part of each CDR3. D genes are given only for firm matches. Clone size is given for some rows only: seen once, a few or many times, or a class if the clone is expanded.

cdr3_nt: TGTGCCAGCAGCTGGGGCGGGAGTGCTCCCGGGGAGCTGTTTTTT; cdr3_aa: CASSWGGSAPGELFF; d_call: TRBD2; cdr3_length: 15; clone_size: .; v_call: TRBV11-2; j_call: TRBJ2-2
cdr3_nt: TGTGCCTGGAGTACATTGACAGGTCGGTTTCAGCCCCAGCATTTT; cdr3_aa: CAWSTLTGRFQPQHF; d_call: .; cdr3_length: 15; clone_size: few; v_call: TRBV30; j_call: TRBJ1-5
cdr3_nt: TGCACCAGCAGCCGGAAGAGGGTATCGTGGGACTTCAATTTTCAAGAGACCCAGTACTTC; cdr3_aa: CTSSRKRVSWDFNFQETQYF; d_call: .; cdr3_length: 20; clone_size: .; v_call: TRBV1; j_call: TRBJ2-5
cdr3_nt: TGCGCCAGCAGCTGGACGACAGCGGGGGATTACAATGAGCAGTTCTTC; cdr3_aa: CASSWTTAGDYNEQFF; d_call: TRBD2; cdr3_length: 16; clone_size: few; v_call: TRBV5-1; j_call: TRBJ2-1
cdr3_nt: TGTGCCAGCTCACCACGTGAGGAGGCCTACGAGCAGTACTTC; cdr3_aa: CASSPREEAYEQYF; d_call: .; cdr3_length: 14; clone_size: few; v_call: TRBV18; j_call: TRBJ2-7
cdr3_nt: TGTGCCAGCAGCCAAGATTTGGGCAGGGGGAGAGAGACCCAGTACTTC; cdr3_aa: CASSQDLGRGRETQYF; d_call: TRBD1; cdr3_length: 16; clone_size: few; v_call: TRBV14; j_call: TRBJ2-5
cdr3_nt: TGTGCCAGCAGCCCAGGGTTCCGTGGAAACACCATATATTTT; cdr3_aa: CASSPGFRGNTIYF; d_call: .; cdr3_length: 14; clone_size: .; v_call: TRBV28; j_call: TRBJ1-3
cdr3_nt: TGTGCCAGCAGCGCGACAGGGCATGTCACAGATACGCAGTATTTT; cdr3_aa: CASSATGHVTDTQYF; d_call: TRBD1; cdr3_length: 15; clone_size: .; v_call: TRBV9; j_call: TRBJ2-3
cdr3_nt: TGTGCCAGCTCACCAAGAGACAGGGACAAGCAGTACTTC; cdr3_aa: CASSPRDRDKQYF; d_call: TRBD1; cdr3_length: 13; clone_size: .; v_call: TRBV18; j_call: TRBJ2-7
cdr3_nt: TGTGCCAGCGGAGCCGGGGGACAGGGAGGCGAAAAACTGTTTTTT; cdr3_aa: CASGAGGQGGEKLFF; d_call: TRBD1; cdr3_length: 15; clone_size: few; v_call: TRBV28; j_call: TRBJ1-4
cdr3_nt: TGCGCCAGCAGCATGACGGGGTACGGGGAAAAACTGTTTTTT; cdr3_aa: CASSMTGYGEKLFF; d_call: .; cdr3_length: 14; clone_size: .; v_call: TRBV5-1; j_call: TRBJ1-4
cdr3_nt: TGTGCCAGCTCACCAAACAGGAGGGATGGACGTGGCTACACCTTC; cdr3_aa: CASSPNRRDGRGYTF; d_call: .; cdr3_length: 15; clone_size: .; v_call: TRBV18; j_call: TRBJ1-2
cdr3_nt: TGTGCCAGCAGCGTAGATGAGAGGACCCAGTACTTC; cdr3_aa: CASSVDERTQYF; d_call: .; cdr3_length: 12; clone_size: few; v_call: TRBV9; j_call: TRBJ2-5
cdr3_nt: TGTGCCAGCAGTAAGAGAACTGAAGCTTTCTTT; cdr3_aa: CASSKRTEAFF; d_call: .; cdr3_length: 11; clone_size: few; v_call: TRBV25-1; j_call: TRBJ1-1
cdr3_nt: TGCGCCAGCACGGGACAGACTAGCACAGATACGCAGTATTTT; cdr3_aa: CASTGQTSTDTQYF; d_call: TRBD1; cdr3_length: 14; clone_size: few; v_call: TRBV5-1; j_call: TRBJ2-3
cdr3_nt: TGTGCCTGGAGTCGTGAGGGCAATCAGCCCCAGCATTTT; cdr3_aa: CAWSREGNQPQHF; d_call: .; cdr3_length: 13; clone_size: .; v_call: TRBV30; j_call: TRBJ1-5
cdr3_nt: TGTGCCTGGAGGGCGGTCCCTAACACTGAAGCTTTCTTT; cdr3_aa: CAWRAVPNTEAFF; d_call: .; cdr3_length: 13; clone_size: few; v_call: TRBV30; j_call: TRBJ1-1
cdr3_nt: TGTGCCAGCAGCCCTGTTAGAGGGCCCGGGACAGATACGCAGTATTTT; cdr3_aa: CASSPVRGPGTDTQYF; d_call: .; cdr3_length: 16; clone_size: .; v_call: TRBV9; j_call: TRBJ2-3
cdr3_nt: TGTGCCAGCAGTTTGTCGGGACTGTCTAACTATGGCTACACCTTC; cdr3_aa: CASSLSGLSNYGYTF; d_call: .; cdr3_length: 15; clone_size: .; v_call: TRBV28; j_call: TRBJ1-2
cdr3_nt: TGTGCCATCAGACGCCAGGGAGCGGGTGAAGCTTTCTTT; cdr3_aa: CAIRRQGAGEAFF; d_call: .; cdr3_length: 13; clone_size: .; v_call: TRBV10-3; j_call: TRBJ1-1
cdr3_nt: TGCAGCGGCCGGACAGGGGGACGGACTGAAGCTTTCTTT; cdr3_aa: CSGRTGGRTEAFF; d_call: TRBD1; cdr3_length: 13; clone_size: few; v_call: TRBV29-1; j_call: TRBJ1-1
cdr3_nt: TGTGCCACGCGGGAGACCCAAGAGACCCAGTACTTC; cdr3_aa: CATRETQETQYF; d_call: TRBD2; cdr3_length: 12; clone_size: many; v_call: TRBV28; j_call: TRBJ2-5
cdr3_nt: TGTGCCAGTAGACCTGGACAGGGGAGTTTCTACGAGCAGTACTTC; cdr3_aa: CASRPGQGSFYEQYF; d_call: TRBD1; cdr3_length: 15; clone_size: .; v_call: TRBV19; j_call: TRBJ2-7
cdr3_nt: TGCGCCAGCAGTCAGGCCCCCGATGAAAAACTGTTTTTT; cdr3_aa: CASSQAPDEKLFF; d_call: .; cdr3_length: 13; clone_size: few; v_call: TRBV23-1; j_call: TRBJ1-4
cdr3_nt: TGCGCCAGCAGCTCTGCGGGGGGGGCACAAGAGACCCAGTACTTC; cdr3_aa: CASSSAGGAQETQYF; d_call: TRBD2; cdr3_length: 15; clone_size: few; v_call: TRBV5-1; j_call: TRBJ2-5